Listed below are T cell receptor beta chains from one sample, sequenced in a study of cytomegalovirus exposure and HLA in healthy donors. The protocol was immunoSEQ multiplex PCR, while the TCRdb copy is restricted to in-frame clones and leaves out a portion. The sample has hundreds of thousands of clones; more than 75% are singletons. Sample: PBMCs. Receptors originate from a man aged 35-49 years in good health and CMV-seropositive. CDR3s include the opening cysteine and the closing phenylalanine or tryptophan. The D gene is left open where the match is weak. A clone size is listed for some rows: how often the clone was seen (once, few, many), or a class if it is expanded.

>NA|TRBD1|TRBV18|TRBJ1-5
CASSDGDRAYNQPQHF
TGTGCCAGCTCGGACGGGGACAGGGCCTACAATCAGCCCCAGCATTTT
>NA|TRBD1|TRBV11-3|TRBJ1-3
CASSLDSVGRGHLCGNTIYF
TGTGCCAGCAGCTTAGATTCGGTAGGCAGGGGGCATCTCTGTGGAAACACCATATATTTT
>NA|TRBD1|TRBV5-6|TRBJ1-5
CASSFRGQDRRQHF
TGTGCCAGCAGCTTCCGGGGACAGGACCGGCGCCAGCATTTT
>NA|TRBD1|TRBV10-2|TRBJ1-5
CASSLRTGLTQPQHF
TGCGCCAGCAGTTTAAGGACAGGGCTTACTCAGCCCCAGCATTTT
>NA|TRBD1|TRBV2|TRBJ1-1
CASSGPPLQGANTEAFF
TGTGCCAGCAGTGGGCCTCCCTTACAGGGGGCGAACACTGAAGCTTTCTTT
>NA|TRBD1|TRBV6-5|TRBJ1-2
CASSRQGTNYGYTF
TGTGCCAGCAGCCGACAGGGAACTAACTATGGCTACACCTTC
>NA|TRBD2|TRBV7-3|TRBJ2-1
CASSPRTSGINEQFF
TGTGCCAGCAGCCCCCGAACTAGCGGGATAAATGAGCAGTTCTTC
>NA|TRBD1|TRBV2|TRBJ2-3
CASSVSQGKDTQYF
TGTGCCAGCAGTGTATCACAGGGGAAGGATACGCAGTATTTT
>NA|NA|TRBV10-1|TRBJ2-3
CASSESSSLGSTDTQYF
TGCGCCAGCAGTGAGTCGTCATCACTAGGAAGCACAGATACGCAGTATTTT
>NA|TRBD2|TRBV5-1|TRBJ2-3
CASSPRTSGRRDTQYF
TGCGCCAGCAGCCCACGGACTAGCGGGAGGAGGGATACGCAGTATTTT
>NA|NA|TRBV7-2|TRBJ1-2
CASSLESLYGYTF
TGTGCCAGCAGCTTAGAATCCCTCTATGGCTACACCTTC
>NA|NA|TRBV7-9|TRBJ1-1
CASSRRGNTEAFF
TGTGCCAGCAGCCGCCGGGGGAACACTGAAGCTTTCTTT
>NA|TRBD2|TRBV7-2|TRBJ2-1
CASSLVAGGSSSYNEQFF
TGTGCCAGCAGCTTAGTAGCGGGAGGTTCGAGCTCCTACAATGAGCAGTTCTTC
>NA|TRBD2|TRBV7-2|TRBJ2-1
CASRPGLAGNNEQFF
TGTGCCAGCAGGCCAGGACTAGCGGGGAACAATGAGCAGTTCTTC
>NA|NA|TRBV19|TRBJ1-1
CASSIGGNTEAFF
TGTGCCAGTAGTATTGGCGGGAACACTGAAGCTTTCTTT
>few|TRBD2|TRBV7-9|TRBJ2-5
CASSGSGTMETQYF
TGTGCCAGCAGCGGTAGCGGGACAATGGAGACCCAGTACTTC
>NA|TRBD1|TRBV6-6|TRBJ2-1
CASSVTGYNEQFF
TGTGCCAGCAGTGTGACAGGGTATAATGAGCAGTTCTTC
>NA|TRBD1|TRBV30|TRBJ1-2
CAWLTGADYGYTF
TGTGCCTGGCTGACAGGGGCGGACTATGGCTACACCTTC
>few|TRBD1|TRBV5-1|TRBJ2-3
CASSTGADTQYF
TGCGCCAGCAGCACAGGGGCAGATACGCAGTATTTT
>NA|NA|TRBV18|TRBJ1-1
CASSPWGGGTEAFF
TGTGCCAGCTCACCATGGGGAGGGGGGACTGAAGCTTTCTTT
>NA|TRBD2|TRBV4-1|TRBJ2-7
CASSPPTGLAGSYEQYF
TGCGCCAGCAGCCCCCCTACCGGACTAGCGGGTTCCTACGAGCAGTACTTC
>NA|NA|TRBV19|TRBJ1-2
CASSMYRDELYGYTF
TGTGCCAGTAGTATGTACAGGGACGAACTCTATGGCTACACCTTC
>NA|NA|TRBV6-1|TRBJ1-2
CASSEIAGTNRGYTF
TGTGCCAGCAGTGAGATAGCTGGGACAAATCGTGGCTACACCTTC
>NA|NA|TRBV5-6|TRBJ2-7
CASSLAANEQYF
TGTGCCAGCAGCTTGGCAGCGAACGAGCAGTACTTC
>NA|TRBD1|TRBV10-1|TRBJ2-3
CASSTGTGATDTQYF
TGCGCCAGCAGCACCGGGACAGGGGCGACAGATACGCAGTATTTT
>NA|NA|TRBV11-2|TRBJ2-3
CASSFPGTPTDTQYF
TGTGCCAGCAGCTTCCCCGGGACTCCCACAGATACGCAGTATTTT